This T cell receptor (beta chain) stems from a study of blood T cells in healthy people across ages. The study, taken as a whole, reports: Among T cells, TCR beta diversity per million cells dropped roughly linearly as age rose.

Sample-barcoded 5' priming and a J-beta primer mix drove a second PCR of about 7 to 12 cycles. Tags on each cDNA molecule came from a template-switch adaptor with 12 random nucleotides. From the 5' RACE reads, TCRdb called clonotypes with MiXCR, one entry per CDR3 protein. The data hold about 680,000 distinct CDR3 sequences, with 45% to 50% observed a single time. A word on this clonotype: No antigen is known for it.

This TCR was sampled from an older woman in good health. The sample taken for sequencing was blood.

CDR3 coding DNA: TGTGCCAGCAGTTCGCAGTGGGGGGAGTACGAGCAGTACTTC. Encoded protein: CASSSQWGEYEQYF. This sequence joins TRBV6-1 and TRBJ2-7, with a tentative D call TRBD2 (6 bases). Per the germline V gene, CDR1 is MNHNS and CDR2 is SASEGT. This CDR3 has 14 residues. Trimming shortened V by 5 bases and J by 4 bases, and 15 bases separated the two germline ends.